This is a list of T cell receptor beta chains from one sample in a study of blood T cell repertoires in COVID-19. Sequencing was performed with immunoSEQ multiplex PCR; in TCRdb, only in-frame clones are kept and a portion is missing. Among about 370,000 clones, 85% to 90% were seen once, and the ten largest hold 6% to 7.5%. Sample: peripheral blood. Receptors were obtained from a young man with active or convalescent COVID-19. CDR3s include the opening cysteine and the closing phenylalanine or tryptophan.

J: TRBJ2-5; V: TRBV11-2; CDR3: CASSRRLAGVETQYF
J: TRBJ2-7; V: TRBV6-5; CDR3: CASSRSETHEQYF
J: TRBJ1-1; V: TRBV7-9; CDR3: CASSQGGNTEAFF
J: TRBJ2-4; V: TRBV2; CDR3: CARAGYKNIQYF
J: TRBJ1-4; V: TRBV18; CDR3: CASSDTRNNEKLFF
J: TRBJ1-5; V: TRBV4-2; CDR3: CASSQGGTSLPQHF
J: TRBJ1-1; V: TRBV5-1; CDR3: CASSPSVMNTEAFF
J: TRBJ1-6; V: TRBV4-1; CDR3: CASSRGQGGSPLHF
J: TRBJ1-1; V: TRBV6-6; CDR3: CASSYLETEAFF
J: TRBJ2-7; V: TRBV30; CDR3: CAPGRGRYYEQYF
J: TRBJ1-5; V: TRBV27; CDR3: CASSGSPGGNQPQHF
J: TRBJ1-2; V: TRBV4-2; CDR3: CASSWAGTGIGYTF
J: TRBJ2-3; V: TRBV28; CDR3: CASTLGGMVGTDTQYF
J: TRBJ1-2; V: TRBV5-1; CDR3: CASSLVALANYGYTF
J: TRBJ1-1; V: TRBV5-1; CDR3: CASSFLFAGDTEAFF
J: TRBJ2-6; V: TRBV18; CDR3: CASSREGTVSSGANVLTF
J: TRBJ1-1; V: TRBV5-1; CDR3: CASSLALVGTAFTEAFF
J: TRBJ2-3; V: TRBV12-3/TRBV12-4; CDR3: CASRARGADTQYF
J: TRBJ1-6; V: TRBV4-2; CDR3: CASSQEQANSPLHF
J: TRBJ2-1; V: TRBV19; CDR3: CASSIAGVVYEQFF
J: TRBJ1-1; V: TRBV3-1/TRBV3-2; CDR3: CASSATTGGGNTEAFF
J: TRBJ1-1; V: TRBV11-2; CDR3: CASSRMGGANTEAFF